The subject of this entry is one T cell receptor (beta chain). Its cognate antigen is unknown. The data were produced by immunoSEQ multiplex PCR, yet TCRdb's version contains in-frame clones alone and is incomplete. The sample lists 330,000 or so clones; under 90% were seen once. These data are taken from a study of Ad26.COV2.S vaccination and SARS-CoV-2 variants. Study details: Ad26.COV2.S was injected intramuscularly once or twice, 56 days apart. Whole-study results and caveats: Spike-specific CD8+ and CD4+ T cell responses reportedly showed substantial breadth after vaccination. Total T cell responses may have been underestimated by the TCR breadth and depth analyses.

Treatment indicated: 15 to 20 received Ad26.COV2.S at low or high dose, single or two shots; roughly 5 received placebo; per-sample allocation not given. The samples were gathered on day 63 after the first injection of vaccine or placebo. As its vector, the vaccine had Ad26, which expressed Wuhan-strain SARS-CoV-2 spike. Material: peripheral blood, obtained in a trial of Ad26.COV2.S vaccine versus placebo. This TCR came from a person between 18 and 60 years old who received the Ad26.COV2.S COVID-19 vaccine or a placebo.

The DNA of the CDR3 is TGTGCCAGCAGTTACGTGGGACAGGGGGCCTACGAGCAGTACTTC. It is translated as CASSYVGQGAYEQYF. V gene TRBV6-2 or TRBV6-3 combines with J gene TRBJ2-7, with 11 bases lining up with TRBD1. CDR1 is MNHEY and CDR2 is SVGEGT in the germline V gene. With V trimmed by 2 bases and J by 2 bases, 2 bases remained unmatched. The CDR3 consists of 15 residues.